These 15 T cell receptor beta chains were all obtained from the same sample, sequenced in a study of blood T cell repertoires in COVID-19 (dated by TCRdb to 2019 to 2021). The method behind the library was the immunoSEQ multiplex PCR assay. This immuneACCESS table, as held by TCRdb, lists in-frame sequences with V and J called but not all clones. Of the missing ones, under half trace to an unresolved V gene in checked studies; the others have no known cause. Here the sample has 490,000 or so clones; approximately 86% occur a single time. The ten top clones hold around 7.9% of the sample. The sequenced material came from PBMCs or T cells enriched from blood (not recorded which). The receptors were gathered from a woman aged 55-69 years who had recovered from COVID-19.

The sample holds a few counts of this clone. V usage is TRBV5-8 and J usage is TRBJ1-6; TRBD1 agrees at 7 bases. This CDR3 comprises 14 residues. The junction had 4 bases not matched to a gene; V was cut back by 2 bases and J by 8 bases. Germline loops: CDR1 SGHTS, CDR2 YDEGEE. The CDR3 sequence is CASSLVQGDSPLHF. DNA of the CDR3: TGTGCCAGCAGCTTAGTTCAGGGGGATTCACCCCTCCACTTT.

This clone was seen only once. The V call is TRBV5-1, the J call TRBJ1-2; 9 bases are a match to TRBD1. This CDR3 is 14 amino acids long. Germline lookup yields CDR1 SGHRS and CDR2 YFSETQ. The V and J ends lost 4 bases and 8 bases, in that order; junction bases with no gene match: 9. The CDR3 region is CASSPGTGSWGYTF. CDR3 DNA: TGCGCCAGCAGCCCAGGGACAGGGAGTTGGGGCTACACCTTC.

This clone has only a few counts. CDR3 bases: TGTGCCAGCAGTTGGACAGTAAACACTGAAGCTTTCTTT. As protein: CASSWTVNTEAFF. The chain couples TRBV5-5 to TRBJ1-1; the D gene is possibly TRBD1 (6 bases). CDR3 length equals 13 residues. Trimming took 5 bases from V and 2 from J, leaving 10 bases between them. Germline V gives CDR1 SGHKS, CDR2 YYEKEE (reference sequence). Together with reference TRBV5-5 and TRBJ1-1, the CDR3 gives the full variable domain: DAGVTQSPTHLIKTRGQQVTLRCSPISGHKSVSWYQQVLGQGPQFIFQYYEKEERGRGNFPDRFSARQFPNYSSELNVNALLLGDSALYLCASSWTVNTEAFFGQGTRLTVV.

This rearrangement joins TRBV30 to TRBJ2-5, with TRBD1 matching 7 bases. The CDR3 is made up of 14 amino acids. The V gene's germline CDR1 is GTSNPN and CDR2 SVGIG (reference sequence). V lost 7 bases, J lost 7 bases, and 15 bases stayed unmatched. The CDR3 here is CAYRTGGWLGTQYF. The DNA for the CDR3 is TGTGCCTACCGGACAGGAGGATGGCTTGGGACCCAGTACTTC.

The chain couples TRBV24-1 to TRBJ1-1; TRBD1 matches 8 bases. The V and J ends lost 7 bases and 1 base, in that order; junction bases with no gene match: 4. This CDR3 region has 14 residues. The V gene's germline CDR1 is KGHDR and CDR2 SFDVKD. This CDR3 is CATRGTGGNTEAFF. Written as DNA, the CDR3 is TGTGCCACCAGGGGGACAGGAGGGAACACTGAAGCTTTCTTT.

This chain joins TRBV19 and TRBJ1-4; maybe TRBD1 (5 bases). Germline V lookup: CDR1 LNHDA, CDR2 SQIVND (reference sequence). V lost 1 base and J 5 bases, leaving 11 bases between the germline ends. This CDR3 has 15 amino acids. CDR3 in amino acids: CASSIVGGSNEKLFF. CDR3 nucleotides: TGTGCCAGTAGTATAGTCGGGGGGTCAAATGAAAAACTGTTTTTT.

The V gene is TRBV2, the J gene TRBJ2-3; 7 bases fit TRBD2. Germline loops: CDR1 SNHLY, CDR2 FYNNEI. The CDR3 is made up of 16 amino acids. Trimming cost V 6 bases and J 4 bases; bases outside gene matches: 13. The CDR3 region is CASRGGRLSTSDTQYF. CDR3 DNA: TGTGCCAGCAGGGGGGGGAGACTAAGCACTTCAGATACGCAGTATTTT.

This chain joins TRBV5-1 and TRBJ1-6; no clear D gene. The V gene lost 1 base and the J gene lost 9 bases, with 11 bases spanning the gap. The germline CDR1 and CDR2 sequences are SGHRS and YFSETQ. The length of the CDR3 is 14 residues. The CDR3 coding sequence is TGCGCCAGCAGCTTGAAACGGGAGAGTTCACCCCTCCACTTT. The encoded protein is CASSLKRESSPLHF.

V gene TRBV6-5 combines with J gene TRBJ1-1; D ambiguous. Trimming stripped 6 bases from V and 1 base from J, with 12 bases between. Germline V gives CDR1 MNHEY, CDR2 SVGAGI. The CDR3 is 14 residues long. CDR3 loop: CASSSRGGNTEAFF. The CDR3 region has the DNA TGTGCCAGCAGCTCACGAGGTGGGAACACTGAAGCTTTCTTT.

The V and J genes are TRBV6-5 and TRBJ2-1; TRBD2 matches at 10 bases. V lost 1 base to trimming and J lost 6 bases; unmatched junction nucleotides: 3. Looked up from germline, CDR1 is MNHEY and CDR2 is SVGAGI. The CDR3 extends over 15 amino acids. CDR3 sequence (DNA): TGTGCCAGCAGTTACTTTACTAGCGGGACCAATGAGCAGTTCTTC. The encoded protein is CASSYFTSGTNEQFF.

With regard to this clone: The junction and the germline gene differ at one end; a read error may be behind it. The rearrangement uses TRBV7-7 and TRBJ2-3; 8 bases are a match to TRBD2. Per germline, CDR1 SSHAT and CDR2 FNYEAQ (reference sequence). CDR3 length: 15 residues. This CDR3 is CASSLDGGAADTQYF. For the CDR3, the DNA is TGTGCTAGCAGCTTAGACGGGGGGGCCGCAGATACGCAGTATTTT.

This clone turned up a few times. J is TRBJ2-5 and V is TRBV29-1, with D possibly TRBD1 on 6 matching bases. The germline gives CDR1 SQVTM, CDR2 ANQGSEA. CDR3 length equals 12 residues. Trimming cost V 3 bases and J 1 base, with 6 bases left between them. The CDR3, as DNA: TGCAGCGTTGACAGGGGCCAAGAGACCCAGTACTTC. Translation: CSVDRGQETQYF.

The V and J genes are TRBV9 and TRBJ2-7; weak D call: TRBD1 (5 bases). This CDR3 has 11 amino acids. The V end lost 3 bases, the J end lost 4 bases, and 5 bases lay between the germline ends. Germline assignment: CDR1 SGDLS and CDR2 YYNGEE. The CDR3 spells CASSAGYEQYF. The CDR3 coding sequence is TGTGCCAGCAGCGCAGGGTACGAGCAGTACTTC. Based on the CDR3 plus reference TRBV9 and TRBJ2-7, the full variable domain is DSGVTQTPKHLITATGQRVTLRCSPRSGDLSVYWYQQSLDQGLQFLIQYYNGEERAKGNILERFSAQQFPDLHSELNLSSLELGDSALYFCASSAGYEQYFGPGTRLTVT.

This chain connects TRBV12-3 or TRBV12-4 to TRBJ1-5; D may be TRBD1 (5 bases). Trimming stripped 6 bases from V and 5 bases from J, with 11 bases between. The CDR3 extends over 13 amino acids. CDR3 sequence reads: CASSPGGDQPQHF. CDR3 DNA: TGTGCCAGCAGCCCCGGGGGGGATCAGCCCCAGCATTTT.

Only one count was recorded for this clone. The chain is built from TRBV7-9 and TRBJ1-1; D is perhaps TRBD1 (6 bases). The germline V gene encodes CDR1 SEHNR and CDR2 FQNEAQ (reference sequence). The CDR3 spans 12 residues. V lost 3 bases and J lost 10, with 12 bases in between. Written as DNA, the CDR3 is TGTGCCAGCAGCTTGAGCTCGGACAGAGCTTTCTTT. Protein product: CASSLSSDRAFF. The full variable domain, completed using reference TRBV7-9 and TRBJ1-1, is DTGVSQNPRHKITKRGQNVTFRCDPISEHNRLYWYRQTLGQGPEFLTYFQNEAQLEKSRLLSDRFSAERPKGSFSTLEIQRTEQGDSAMYLCASSLSSDRAFFGQGTRLTVV.